This T cell receptor beta chain was captured in a study of cytomegalovirus exposure and HLA in healthy donors (dated by TCRdb to about 2017). About the full investigation: In an earlier analysis of roughly 590 of the donors, under 300 Gb of sequence data and some 100 million unique TCR beta sequences from about 190 million T cells were reported. The study aimed to test whether cataloging public T cell receptors could reveal signatures of past pathogen exposure. The number of typed donors differed by locus: about 629-630 for A, B, C, DRB1 and DQB1; 522 for DQA1; over 600 for DPA1; and around 490 for DPB1. In the later analysis, no new phenotypic data were used to find candidate immune exposures; instead, reliance was placed on TCR beta sequences and their occurrence across donors. The T cell repertoires of several hundred subjects were profiled by immunosequencing and related to cytomegalovirus serostatus. An early release that covered some 630 HLA-typed donors contained 250 to 350 gigabases of sequencing data and tens of millions of unique TCR sequences. To decide whether each TCR beta V gene segment behaved as functional or pseudogenic, an earlier analysis of nearly 600 of the donors relied on high-throughput TCR beta sequencing. Among the approximately 400 genotyped donors, roughly 80% belonged to the genetic ancestry cluster associated with self-reported Caucasian donors. Across some 400 genotyped donors of the cohort, an average of roughly 250,000 unique TCR beta nucleotide sequences per donor were sequenced, and 15% to 20% of those sequences were non-productive. A later genetic analysis used genome-wide SNP genotypes for 398 of the 666 donors, treating that subset as a discovery cohort. Several DR-DQ haplotypes were treated as single units for association and clustering because of strong linkage in the cohort. Besides the first cohort of roughly 700 subjects, a separate validation cohort made up of about 120 different subjects was used. Every discovery cohort repertoire had been produced on one sequencing platform. Donor age, sex, ethnicity and CMV serostatus were collected together with the repertoire data. HLA typing included class I and class II loci at four-digit resolution. The study combined high-throughput TCR immunosequencing, statistical association of individual TCRs with disease status, and machine learning to predict cytomegalovirus infection status. A later analysis re-analyzed previously published TCR beta repertoires from 666 donors and added high-resolution HLA genotyping to study TCR occurrence patterns.

V is pruned by 1 base and J by 3 bases, leaving 6 bases of the junction without a gene match. Including the terminal cysteine and phenylalanine, the CDR3 comprises 16 residues. The only DNA kept is the CDR3, 48 bases in frame from the first base. CDR1 SGHDT and CDR2 YYEEEE are derived from the germline V gene. Study-level results and caveats: Immune exposure information for the cohort was limited to CMV serostatus. A later analysis associated about 17,000 TCR beta sequences with specific HLA alleles at a false discovery rate of 0.05. Some IMGT-functional V segments, including TRBV6-2 and TRBV6-3, could not be distinguished by the 87-base-pair reads and were therefore excluded. Most TCR sequences were observed very rarely across donors, whereas some public TCRs were present in many individuals. In an earlier analysis of fewer than 700 of the donors, most TCR beta V segments appeared in productive rearrangements about 90% or about 30% of the time, broadly matching IMGT annotations. The classifier was reported to diagnose cytomegalovirus status with high specificity and sensitivity in both the original and validation cohorts. According to a later analysis, most CMV-associated TCR beta chains appeared to be HLA-restricted, and the HLA associations seemed to be driven largely by CMV exposure. Linkage disequilibrium might explain the correlated functional status among segregating V segments, but an unknown experimental factor could not be excluded. Because HLA typing was unavailable for some donors at each locus, only the typed subset was used in association tests. In vitro tests confirmed that a few of the cytomegalovirus-associated TCR beta chains recognize cytomegalovirus antigens. Only TCR beta chains were sequenced in this cohort, and the absence of alpha or paired-chain data limited detectable features. Assigning TCR associations to individual alleles was difficult when HLA alleles, especially DR and DQ, strongly co-occurred. According to a later genetic analysis, donors in an Asian-associated ancestry cluster had fewer N-insertions in productive TCRs than the approximately 690-donor mean. In a later analysis, HLA-associated TCR beta chains showed more clonal expansion and lower generation probabilities than non-associated chains that were equally common. A total of 150 to 200 TCR beta chains were listed by the study as associated with cytomegalovirus. A later genetic analysis associated a missense DCLRE1C variant with V-gene and J-gene trimming of TCR beta chains, and an independent cohort replicated the association. A further reported finding was that TCR beta sequences accurately predicted the HLA-A and HLA-B alleles for most subjects in the first cohort. It was suggested by the authors that the approach could potentially be generalized to other disease states and immunological phenotypes. A later analysis reported that several top co-occurrence clusters appeared linked to parvovirus B19, influenza, CMV and Epstein-Barr virus. The presence/absence analyses assumed that sequencing depth was roughly uniform across donors, and that assumption may not be true. The earlier analysis of 450 to 700 of the donors excluded some 16 rarely observed V segments, including chromosome 9 orphons, because counts were too low. A cluster of highly shared sequence variants was judged likely to represent a technical artifact of the sequencing pipeline. In a later analysis, TCR association rates were found to vary across HLA loci, with the most associated TCRs seen for DRB1 alleles and the fewest for HLA-C alleles.

Libraries were made using the immunoSEQ multiplex PCR assay. A mixture of 60 forward primers for TCR Vbeta segments and 13 reverse primers for TCR Jbeta segments was used in the multiplex PCR. The CDR3 region of rearranged TCR beta genes was amplified from genomic DNA by a multiplex PCR assay. Amplified TCR beta libraries were sequenced as 87-base-pair reads on the Illumina HiSeq System. For the original study's pipeline: A later analysis tallied roughly 78 million unique TCR beta chains across the 666 repertoires, and some 12 million of those chains were shared by two or more donors. Raw reads were error-corrected and collapsed into unique sequences with a nearest-neighbor algorithm that merged closely related sequences to remove PCR and sequencing errors. CDR3 sequences were aligned to IMGT reference sequences to assign V, D and J gene segments. For a sequence to be retained, at least a six-nucleotide match to both a V gene segment and a J gene segment was required. Rearrangements were called productive when the CDR3 lacked stop codons and stayed in frame with V and J; all others were non-productive. Following IMGT convention, CDR3 was defined as the stretch from the second conserved V-encoded cysteine up to the conserved J-encoded phenylalanine. Sequences without an unambiguous match to a single V gene segment were excluded from the earlier analysis of about 600 of the donors. In an earlier analysis of 587 of the donors, V segments were called functional above 56.7% productive rearrangements and were called segregating when the between-donor standard deviation exceeded 5%. A statistical classification framework was built for diagnosing cytomegalovirus status from the catalog of TCR beta chain sequences. In a later analysis, V and J genes were assigned by comparing TCR nucleotide sequences against IMGT/GENE-DB human TR gene sequences. In a later analysis, CDR3 sequences and most-parsimonious VDJ recombination scenarios were assigned using the TCRdist pipeline. In a later analysis, each TCR beta chain was defined by its CDR3 amino acid sequence together with its V-gene family, and reads without a unique V-gene family were excluded. To address suspected cross-contamination and a sequencing artifact, a later analysis removed a few hundred highly shared, low-generation-probability nucleotide sequences. A later analysis calculated a clonal expansion index for each public chain from normalized within-repertoire ranks of inferred template counts. A later analysis computed generation probabilities with a VDJ recombination model fitted to out-of-frame rearrangements, and checked the results against IGoR. A later analysis scored TCR-TCR, TCR-HLA and TCR-CMV co-occurrence with hypergeometric tests, applying a repertoire-size bias correction to TCR pairs. A later analysis estimated false discovery rates by permuting HLA or CMV assignments 20 times. A later analysis grouped co-occurring TCRs with DBSCAN, adding TCRdist sequence similarity when clustering within HLA-allele-positive subsets. Repertoires with fewer than 30,000 or more than 120,000 public chains, plus five repertoires with anomalous nucleotide sharing, were excluded from co-occurrence clustering. Entries here come from immuneACCESS through TCRdb and include only in-frame sequences with V and J called. Some clones fail to appear in such tables; in the studies checked, an unresolved V gene covers under half of the shortfall, and the cause of the remainder is unknown. V and J calls and clone size are as listed in that table; D and trimming were resolved from the DNA. This sample lists some 130,000 clones; more than 70% were detected once. The ten largest account for roughly 2% of the sample.

The cohort comprised 550 to 700 healthy bone marrow donors. All cohort members were sampled while nominally healthy, although unrecorded immune exposures were likely present. The donor was CMV seronegative and belonged to the group of 350 to 400 seronegative cohort members. A peripheral blood sample was provided by each donor, and peripheral blood mononuclear cells were used for TCR beta sequencing. Genomic DNA extraction from the blood cell samples was performed with the Qiagen DNeasy Blood Extraction Kit. Note on this clone: Its antigen is currently not known. Base qualities are not recorded, but no much larger clone differs from it by a single base.

This receptor chain uses TRBV5-6 and TRBJ1-5; TRBD1 aligns with 8 central bases. Sequencing was done on a sample of PBMCs. This TCR was recovered from a man aged 25-45 years in good health and CMV-seronegative. At the DNA level, the sequence is TGTGCCAGCAGCTTGTACGGACAGGGAGACAATCAGCCCCAGCATTTT. Its product reads: CASSLYGQGDNQPQHF. When the CDR3 is completed using the reference TRBV5-6 and TRBJ1-5 genes on either side, the full variable domain is DAGVTQSPTHLIKTRGQQVTLRCSPKSGHDTVSWYQQALGQGPQFIFQYYEEEERQRGNFPDRFSGHQFPNYSSELNVNALLLGDSALYLCASSLYGQGDNQPQHFGDGTRLSIL.